The sample holds a few counts of the clone carrying this T cell receptor (beta chain). Preparation of the TCRbeta library was carried out with unique molecular identifiers. TCRdb re-analysed the PCR reads in MiXCR, keeping a single row per CDR3 protein. Here the sample spans some 130,000 distinct CDR3 sequences, about a tenth being singletons. V was clipped by 6 bases and J by 0 bases, with 8 bases between them. CDR3 length: 14 residues. Per the germline V gene, CDR1 is LGHDT and CDR2 is YNNKEL (reference sequence). These data come from a study of T-cell reconstitution after alpha-beta-depleted transplantation in children.

The sample in question was PBMCs, mostly from graft donor cells, obtained 180 days after TCRalphabeta/CD19-depleted stem cell transplant. The chain employs TRBV3-1 and TRBJ2-2; the D is unclear. The TCR sequence derives from a girl under two years old who had a stem cell transplant for combined immunodeficiency, so the T cells may come from the graft donor. CDR3 sequence: CASSISANTGELFF. CDR3 DNA sequence: TGTGCCAGCAGTATAAGCGCGAACACCGGGGAGCTGTTTTTT.